This T cell receptor (beta chain) is drawn from a study of blood T cell repertoires in COVID-19. Study as a whole: Sources were T cells, B-cell-depleted T cells, or PBMCs; the material itself was cDNA or gDNA.

CDR3 length: 15 amino acids. Trimming shortened V by 4 bases and J by 4 bases, and 13 bases separated the two germline ends. Germline values: CDR1 KGHSH, CDR2 LQKENI. Sequencing was performed with immunoSEQ multiplex PCR; in TCRdb, only in-frame clones are kept and a portion is missing. The table shows about 260,000 clones, with roughly 86% occurring only once. This sequence was found in a man in his forties with active or convalescent COVID-19. The sequenced material came from peripheral blood. V and J are TRBV18 and TRBJ2-2, with a possible D match to TRBD2 (6 bases). The CDR3 nucleotides are TGTGCCAGCTCACTCCCGGGAGCCGGCACCGGGGAGCTGTTTTTT. Translated: CASSLPGAGTGELFF.